This T cell receptor (beta chain) was obtained from a study of cytomegalovirus exposure and HLA in healthy donors. Study-wide background: T cells numbering some 170 million yielded 117 million unique TCR beta sequences in an earlier analysis.

The PCR made use of 60 Vbeta and 13 Jbeta primers. Sequencing was performed with immunoSEQ multiplex PCR; in TCRdb, only in-frame clones are kept and a portion is missing. The repertoire holds under 95,000 clones, with 7.6% as singletons. The germline gives CDR1 SQVTM, CDR2 ANQGSEA. The CDR3 runs to 13 residues. V lost 6 bases and J lost 0, with 9 bases in between. The chain uses TRBV29-1 and TRBJ2-4, with a tentative D call TRBD1 (6 bases). The origin of this receptor is a man in his fifties or sixties in good health and CMV-seronegative. The sample was PBMCs. CDR3 residues: CSVAGVAKNIQYF. The CDR3 DNA reads as TGCAGCGTAGCAGGGGTAGCCAAAAACATTCAGTACTTC.